The sequence of this T cell receptor beta chain was determined in a study of cytomegalovirus exposure and HLA in healthy donors. Libraries were prepared by immunoSEQ multiplex PCR; TCRdb keeps only in-frame clonotypes and omits some of them. The sample has about 220,000 clones; about nine tenths are singletons. Germline V CDR1 and CDR2: SEHNR, FQNEAQ (reference sequence). This CDR3 spans 18 amino acids. V lost 1 base, J lost 0 bases, and 18 bases lay in between. Sequencing was done on a sample of PBMCs. The sequence derives from a woman aged 18 to 35 in good health and CMV-seronegative. The chain employs TRBV7-9 and TRBJ1-2; D is perhaps TRBD1 (5 bases). The CDR3: CASSLGLPGVTANYGYTF. The CDR3 DNA reads as TGTGCCAGCAGCTTAGGCCTCCCGGGGGTGACAGCTAACTATGGCTACACCTTC.